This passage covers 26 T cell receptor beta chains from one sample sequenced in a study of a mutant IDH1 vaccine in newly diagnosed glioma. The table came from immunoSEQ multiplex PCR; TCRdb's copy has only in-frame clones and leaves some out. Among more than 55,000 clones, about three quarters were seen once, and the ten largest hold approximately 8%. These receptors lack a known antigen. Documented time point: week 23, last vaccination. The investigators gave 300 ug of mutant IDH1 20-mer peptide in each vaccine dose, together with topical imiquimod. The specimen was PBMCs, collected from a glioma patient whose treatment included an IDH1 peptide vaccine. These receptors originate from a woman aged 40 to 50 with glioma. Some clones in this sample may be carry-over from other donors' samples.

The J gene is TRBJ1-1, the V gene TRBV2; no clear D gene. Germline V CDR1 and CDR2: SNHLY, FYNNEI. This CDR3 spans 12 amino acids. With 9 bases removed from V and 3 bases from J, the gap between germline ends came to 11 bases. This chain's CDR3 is CASREYDTEAFF. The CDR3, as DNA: TGTGCCAGTCGAGAGTACGACACTGAAGCTTTCTTT. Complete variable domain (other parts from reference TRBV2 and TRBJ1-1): EPEVTQTPSHQVTQMGQEVILRCVPISNHLYFYWYRQILGQKVEFLVSFYNNEISEKSEIFDDQFSVERPDGSNFTLKIRSTKLEDSAMYFCASREYDTEAFFGQGTRLTVV.

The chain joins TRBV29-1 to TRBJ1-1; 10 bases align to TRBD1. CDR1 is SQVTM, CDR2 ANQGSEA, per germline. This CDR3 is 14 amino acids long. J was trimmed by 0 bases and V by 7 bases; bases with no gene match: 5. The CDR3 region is CSGRTGGMNTEAFF. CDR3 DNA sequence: TGCAGCGGCCGGACAGGGGGGATGAACACTGAAGCTTTCTTT.

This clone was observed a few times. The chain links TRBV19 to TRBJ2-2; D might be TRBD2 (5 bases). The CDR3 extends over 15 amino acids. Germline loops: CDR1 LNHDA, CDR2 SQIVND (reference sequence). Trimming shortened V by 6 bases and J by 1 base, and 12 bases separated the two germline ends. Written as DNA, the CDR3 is TGTGCCAGTAGGCCCGGGATCCAGAACACCGGGGAGCTGTTTTTT. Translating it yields CASRPGIQNTGELFF. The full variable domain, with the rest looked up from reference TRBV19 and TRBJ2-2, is DGGITQSPKYLFRKEGQNVTLSCEQNLNHDAMYWYRQDPGQGLRLIYYSQIVNDFQKGDIAEGYSVSREKKESFPLTVTSAQKNPTAFYLCASRPGIQNTGELFFGEGSRLTVL.

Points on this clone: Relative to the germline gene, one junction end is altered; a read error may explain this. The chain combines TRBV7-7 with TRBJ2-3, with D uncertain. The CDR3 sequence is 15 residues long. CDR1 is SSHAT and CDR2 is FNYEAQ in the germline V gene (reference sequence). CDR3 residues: CASSPQETSTDTQYF. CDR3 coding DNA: TGTGCTAGCAGCCCTCAGGAAACTAGCACAGATACGCAGTATTTT.

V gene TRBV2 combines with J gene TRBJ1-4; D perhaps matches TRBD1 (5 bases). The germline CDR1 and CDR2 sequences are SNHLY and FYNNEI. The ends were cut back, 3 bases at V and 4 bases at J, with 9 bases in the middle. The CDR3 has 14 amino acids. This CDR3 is CASSEGRINEKLFF. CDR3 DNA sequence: TGTGCCAGCAGTGAGGGGCGGATTAATGAAAAACTGTTTTTT.

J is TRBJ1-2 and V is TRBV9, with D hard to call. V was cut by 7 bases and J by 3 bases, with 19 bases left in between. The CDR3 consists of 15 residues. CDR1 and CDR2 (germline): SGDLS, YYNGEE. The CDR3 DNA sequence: TGTGCCAGCTCATACTACGCTGGGTCGGACTATGGCTACACCTTC. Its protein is CASSYYAGSDYGYTF.

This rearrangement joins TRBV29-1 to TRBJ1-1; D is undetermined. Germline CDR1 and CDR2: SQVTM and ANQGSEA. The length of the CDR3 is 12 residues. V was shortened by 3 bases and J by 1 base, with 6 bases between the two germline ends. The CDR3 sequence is CSVDPTNTEAFF. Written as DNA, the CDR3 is TGCAGCGTTGACCCGACGAACACTGAAGCTTTCTTT.

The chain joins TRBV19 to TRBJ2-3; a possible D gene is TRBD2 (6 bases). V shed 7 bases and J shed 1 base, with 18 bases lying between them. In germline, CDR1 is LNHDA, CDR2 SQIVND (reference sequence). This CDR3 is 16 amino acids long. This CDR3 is CASNPYGGEGTDTQYF. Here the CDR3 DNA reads TGTGCCAGTAACCCATACGGGGGAGAGGGCACAGATACGCAGTATTTT.

CDR3 DNA sequence: TGTGCTAGTGGTTTGGACTCGAACACTGAAGCTTTCTTT. Amino acid sequence: CASGLDSNTEAFF. This chain uses TRBV12-5 with TRBJ1-1; no clear D. This CDR3 region has 13 residues. V lost 1 base and J 1 base, leaving 4 bases between the germline ends. Per germline, CDR1 LGHNT and CDR2 FRNRAP.

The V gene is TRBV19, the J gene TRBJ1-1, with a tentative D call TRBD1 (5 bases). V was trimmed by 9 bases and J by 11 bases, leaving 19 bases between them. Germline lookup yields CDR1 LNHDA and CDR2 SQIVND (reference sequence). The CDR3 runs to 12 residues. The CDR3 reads CASGQGGAGAFF. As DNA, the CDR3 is TGTGCCAGCGGACAAGGAGGGGCCGGGGCTTTCTTT.

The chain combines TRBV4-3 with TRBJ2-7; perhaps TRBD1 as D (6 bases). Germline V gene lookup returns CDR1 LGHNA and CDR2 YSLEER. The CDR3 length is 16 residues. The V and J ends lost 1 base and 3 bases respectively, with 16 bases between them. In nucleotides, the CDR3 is TGCGCCAGCAGCCAAGTTACAGGGCCCACGGGCTACGAGCAGTACTTC. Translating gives CASSQVTGPTGYEQYF.

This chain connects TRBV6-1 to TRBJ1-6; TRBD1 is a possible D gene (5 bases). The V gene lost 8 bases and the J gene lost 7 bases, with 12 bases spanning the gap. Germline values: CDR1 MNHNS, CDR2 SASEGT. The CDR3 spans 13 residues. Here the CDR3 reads CASRWDGNSPLHF. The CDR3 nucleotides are TGTGCCAGCCGCTGGGACGGAAATTCACCCCTCCACTTT.

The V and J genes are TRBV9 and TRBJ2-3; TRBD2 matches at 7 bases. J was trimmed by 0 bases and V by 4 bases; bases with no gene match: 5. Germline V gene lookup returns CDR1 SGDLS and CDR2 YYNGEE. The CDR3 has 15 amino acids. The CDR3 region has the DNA TGTGCCAGCAGCTTCGCCGGGGGGAGCACAGATACGCAGTATTTT. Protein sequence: CASSFAGGSTDTQYF.

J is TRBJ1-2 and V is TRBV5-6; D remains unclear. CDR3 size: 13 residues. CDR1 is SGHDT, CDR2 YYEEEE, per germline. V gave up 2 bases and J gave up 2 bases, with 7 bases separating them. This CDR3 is CASSFRKNYGYTF. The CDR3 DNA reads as TGTGCCAGCAGCTTCAGGAAAAACTATGGCTACACCTTC.

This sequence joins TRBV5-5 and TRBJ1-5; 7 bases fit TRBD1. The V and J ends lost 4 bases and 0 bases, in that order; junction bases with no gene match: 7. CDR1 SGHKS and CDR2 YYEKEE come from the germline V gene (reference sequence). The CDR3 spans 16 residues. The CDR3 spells CASSPGTAFSNQPQHF. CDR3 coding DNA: TGTGCCAGCAGCCCCGGGACAGCCTTTAGCAATCAGCCCCAGCATTTT.

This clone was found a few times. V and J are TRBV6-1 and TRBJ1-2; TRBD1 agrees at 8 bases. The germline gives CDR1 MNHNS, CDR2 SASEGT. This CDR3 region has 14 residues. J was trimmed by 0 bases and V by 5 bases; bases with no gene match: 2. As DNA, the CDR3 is TGTGCCAGCAGTCAGGGGGCCGCTAACTATGGCTACACCTTC. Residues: CASSQGAANYGYTF.

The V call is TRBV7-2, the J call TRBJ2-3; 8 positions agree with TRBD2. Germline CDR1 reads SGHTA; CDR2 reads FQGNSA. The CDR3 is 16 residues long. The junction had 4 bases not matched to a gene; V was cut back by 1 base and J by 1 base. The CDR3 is CASSLVGGGGTDTQYF. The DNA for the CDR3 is TGTGCCAGCAGCTTAGTCGGGGGGGGAGGCACAGATACGCAGTATTTT.

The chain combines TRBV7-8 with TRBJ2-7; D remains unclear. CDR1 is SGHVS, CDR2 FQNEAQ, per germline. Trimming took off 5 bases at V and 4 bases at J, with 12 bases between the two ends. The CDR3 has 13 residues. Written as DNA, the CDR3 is TGTGCCAGCAGCCTTTTCGAGTTTTACGAGCAGTACTTC. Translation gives CASSLFEFYEQYF.

The CDR3 spells CASSSGGGAWGDTQYF. CDR3 DNA: TGTGCCAGCAGCTCCGGTGGGGGGGCCTGGGGAGATACGCAGTATTTT. The V call is TRBV7-9, the J call TRBJ2-3; D may be TRBD2 (7 bases). Germline CDR1 SEHNR, CDR2 FQNEAQ (reference sequence). V was shortened by 4 bases and J by 5 bases, with 19 bases between the two germline ends. This CDR3 has 16 residues.

CDR3 nucleotides: TGTGCCAGCAGCTTAAGGGTTAGCGGAAAAGATGTTCCCGGGGAGCTGTTTTTT. As protein: CASSLRVSGKDVPGELFF. The J gene is TRBJ2-2, the V gene TRBV7-9, with TRBD2 as a possible D gene (6 bases). The CDR3 runs 18 residues. Per the germline V gene, CDR1 is SEHNR and CDR2 is FQNEAQ (reference sequence). V was shortened by 2 bases and J by 6 bases, with 22 bases between the two germline ends.

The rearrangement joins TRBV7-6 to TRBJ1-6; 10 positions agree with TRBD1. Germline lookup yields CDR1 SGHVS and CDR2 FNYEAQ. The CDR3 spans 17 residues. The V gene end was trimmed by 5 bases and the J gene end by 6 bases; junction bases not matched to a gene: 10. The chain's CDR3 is CASSGQTGGGGNSPLHF. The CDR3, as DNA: TGTGCCAGCAGCGGACAGACAGGGGGCGGAGGTAATTCACCCCTCCACTTT.

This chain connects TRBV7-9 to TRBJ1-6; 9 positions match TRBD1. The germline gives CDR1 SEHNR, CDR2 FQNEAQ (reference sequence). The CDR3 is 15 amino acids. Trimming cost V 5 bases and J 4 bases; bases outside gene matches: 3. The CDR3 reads CASSIQGAYNSPLHF. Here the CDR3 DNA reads TGTGCCAGCAGCATACAGGGGGCATATAATTCACCCCTCCACTTT.

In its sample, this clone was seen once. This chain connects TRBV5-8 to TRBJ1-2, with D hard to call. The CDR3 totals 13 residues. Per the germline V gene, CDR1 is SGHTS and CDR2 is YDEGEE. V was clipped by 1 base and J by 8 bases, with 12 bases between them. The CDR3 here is CASSLIGSQGYTF. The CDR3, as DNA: TGTGCCAGCAGCTTGATCGGTAGCCAGGGCTACACCTTC.

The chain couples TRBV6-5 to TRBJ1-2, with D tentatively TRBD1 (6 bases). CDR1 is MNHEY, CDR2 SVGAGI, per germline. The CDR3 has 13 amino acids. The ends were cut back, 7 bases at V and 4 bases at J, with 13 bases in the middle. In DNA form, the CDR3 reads TGTGCCAGCAAAACAGGGTTGGGCTATGGCTACACCTTC. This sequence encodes CASKTGLGYGYTF.

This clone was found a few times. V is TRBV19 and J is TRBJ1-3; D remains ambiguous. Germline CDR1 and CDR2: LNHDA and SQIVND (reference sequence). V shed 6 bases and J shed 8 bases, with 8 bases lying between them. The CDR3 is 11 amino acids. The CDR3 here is CASSLFYTIYF. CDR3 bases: TGTGCCAGTAGCCTCTTCTACACCATATATTTT.

In DNA, the CDR3 is TGTGCCAGTAGCCCAGGGAGCACAGATACGCAGTATTTT. Its protein is CASSPGSTDTQYF. The chain employs TRBV19 and TRBJ2-3; D may be TRBD1 (5 bases). CDR1 and CDR2 (germline): LNHDA, SQIVND (reference sequence). Between the trimmed V and J ends, which lost 6 bases and 0 bases, there was a span of 7 bases. CDR3 length: 13 amino acids.